This entry concerns a single T cell receptor (beta chain). Its antigen is as yet unknown. Constant-region reverse primers amplified full-length variable regions, followed by semi-nested Nested Universal Primer A PCR. TCRdb re-analysed the 5' RACE reads in MiXCR, keeping a single row per CDR3 protein. Altogether several thousand distinct CDR3 sequences are present, 35% to 45% being singletons, with the ten largest covering roughly 6.6%. The CDR3 runs 17 residues. V was shortened by 0 bases and J by 15 bases, with 27 bases between the two germline ends. CDR1 and CDR2 from the germline V gene are LGHNA and YSLEER. Findings and caveats of the study: The larger-cohort validation was restricted to a single TCR beta V-J rearrangement rather than whole repertoires. Greatest tumor Treg TCR overlap was with tumor naive CD4+ cells.

This receptor was obtained from a female donor with breast cancer. V usage is TRBV4-3 and J usage is TRBJ1-3; D is possibly TRBD1 (5 bases). What was sequenced was tumor-infiltrating memory CD4+ T cells sorted from the breast tumor. The subset here: memory CD4+ T cells, CD4+CD45RO+CD25-. CDR3 bases: TGCGCCAGCAGCCAAGAGCACAGGACCAACTCTGGAAACACCGCATATTTT. The encoded protein is CASSQEHRTNSGNTAYF.